This T cell receptor beta chain was obtained from a study of blood T cell repertoires in COVID-19. On the study more broadly: Samples representing acute and convalescent COVID-19 were sourced from the United States, Italy and Spain.

This CDR3 region has 14 residues. Trimming pared 6 bases from V and 8 bases from J, leaving 19 bases between. Germline CDR1 and CDR2: MNHEY and SVGAGI. Here immunoSEQ multiplex PCR was the method, and the copy in TCRdb shows in-frame clones only, minus some. The sample lists some 670,000 clones, 75% to 90% occurring once. Sequencing was done on a sample of peripheral blood. The source is a woman aged 18 to 35 with acute or convalescent COVID-19. V usage is TRBV6-5 and J usage is TRBJ1-2, with D uncertain. CDR3: CASRPTETRSGYTF. The DNA of the CDR3 is TGTGCCAGCAGGCCGACTGAGACGAGAAGCGGCTACACCTTC.